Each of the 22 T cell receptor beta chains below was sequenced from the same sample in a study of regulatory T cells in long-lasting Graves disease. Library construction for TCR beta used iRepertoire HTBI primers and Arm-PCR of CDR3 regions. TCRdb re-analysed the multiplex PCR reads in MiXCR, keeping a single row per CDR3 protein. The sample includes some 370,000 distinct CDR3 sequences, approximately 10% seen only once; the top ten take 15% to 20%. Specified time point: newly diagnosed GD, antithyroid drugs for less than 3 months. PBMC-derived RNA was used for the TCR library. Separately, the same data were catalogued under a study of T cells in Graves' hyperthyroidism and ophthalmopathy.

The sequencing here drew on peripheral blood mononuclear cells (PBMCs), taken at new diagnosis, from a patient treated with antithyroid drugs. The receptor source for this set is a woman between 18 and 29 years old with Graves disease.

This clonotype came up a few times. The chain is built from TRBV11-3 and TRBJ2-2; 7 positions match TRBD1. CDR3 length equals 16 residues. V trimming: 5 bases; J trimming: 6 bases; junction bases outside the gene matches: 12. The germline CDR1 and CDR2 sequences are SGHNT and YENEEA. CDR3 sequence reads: CASSRLAQGDSGELFF. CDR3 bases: TGTGCCAGCAGCCGGTTAGCGCAGGGGGATTCCGGGGAGCTGTTTTTT.

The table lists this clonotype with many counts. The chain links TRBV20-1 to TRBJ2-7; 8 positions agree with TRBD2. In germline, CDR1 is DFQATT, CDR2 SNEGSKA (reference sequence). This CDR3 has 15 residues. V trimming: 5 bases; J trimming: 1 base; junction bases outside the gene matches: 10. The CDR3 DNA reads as TGCAGTGCTCCGCACCCGGGCGGGAGGTCCTACGAGCAGTACTTC. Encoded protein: CSAPHPGGRSYEQYF.

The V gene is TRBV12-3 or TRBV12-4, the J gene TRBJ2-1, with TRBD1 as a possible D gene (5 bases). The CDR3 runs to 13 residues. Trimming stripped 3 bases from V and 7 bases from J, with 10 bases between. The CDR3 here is CASSFSGANEQFF. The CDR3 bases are TGTGCCAGCAGTTTCTCTGGGGCGAATGAGCAGTTCTTC.

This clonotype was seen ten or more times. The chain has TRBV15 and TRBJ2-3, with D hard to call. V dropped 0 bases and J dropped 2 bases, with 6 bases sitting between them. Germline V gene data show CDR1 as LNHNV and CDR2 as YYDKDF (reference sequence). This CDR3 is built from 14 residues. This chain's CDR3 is CATSRERHTDTQYF. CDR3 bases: TGTGCCACCAGCAGAGAACGGCACACAGATACGCAGTATTTT. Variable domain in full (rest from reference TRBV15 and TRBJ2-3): DAMVIQNPRYQVTQFGKPVTLSCSQTLNHNVMYWYQQKSSQAPKLLFHYYDKDFNNEADTPDNFQSRRPNTSFCFLDIRSPGLGDTAMYLCATSRERHTDTQYFGPGTRLTVL.

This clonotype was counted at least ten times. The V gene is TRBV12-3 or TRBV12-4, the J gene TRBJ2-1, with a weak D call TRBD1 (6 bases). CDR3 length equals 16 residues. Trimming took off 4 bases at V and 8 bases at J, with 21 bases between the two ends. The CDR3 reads CASSSTGLKGTHEQFF. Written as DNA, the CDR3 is TGTGCCAGCAGTTCTACCGGACTCAAGGGGACACATGAGCAGTTCTTC.

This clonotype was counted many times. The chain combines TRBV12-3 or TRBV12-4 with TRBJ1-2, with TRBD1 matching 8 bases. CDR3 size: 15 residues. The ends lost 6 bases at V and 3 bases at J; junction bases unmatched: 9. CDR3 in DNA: TGTGCCAGCAGCCAAACCCCGGGACAGGACTATGGCTACACCTTC. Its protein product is CASSQTPGQDYGYTF.

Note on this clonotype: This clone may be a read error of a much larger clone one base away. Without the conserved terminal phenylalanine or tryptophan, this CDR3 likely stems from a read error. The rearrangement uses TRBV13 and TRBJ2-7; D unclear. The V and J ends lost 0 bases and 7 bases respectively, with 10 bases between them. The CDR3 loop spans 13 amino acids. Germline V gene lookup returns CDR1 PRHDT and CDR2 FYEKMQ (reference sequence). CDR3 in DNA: TGTGCCAGCAGCTTAGGCCATATGGGGGAGCAGTACGCC. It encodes CASSLGHMGEQYA.

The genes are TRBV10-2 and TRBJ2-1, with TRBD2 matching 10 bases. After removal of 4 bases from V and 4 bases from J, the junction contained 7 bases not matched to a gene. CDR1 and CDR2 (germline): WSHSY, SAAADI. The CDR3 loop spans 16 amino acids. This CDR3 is CASSAAPSGSYNEQFF. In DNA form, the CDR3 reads TGCGCCAGCAGTGCCGCCCCTAGCGGGAGTTACAATGAGCAGTTCTTC.

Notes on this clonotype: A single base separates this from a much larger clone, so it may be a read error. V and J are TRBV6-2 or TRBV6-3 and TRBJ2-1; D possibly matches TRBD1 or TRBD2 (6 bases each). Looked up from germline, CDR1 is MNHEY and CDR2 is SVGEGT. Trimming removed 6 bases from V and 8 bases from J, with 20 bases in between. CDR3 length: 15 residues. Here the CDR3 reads CASSKGEATYDEQFF. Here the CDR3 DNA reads TGTGCCAGCAGCAAGGGGGAGGCGACTTACGATGAGCAGTTCTTC.

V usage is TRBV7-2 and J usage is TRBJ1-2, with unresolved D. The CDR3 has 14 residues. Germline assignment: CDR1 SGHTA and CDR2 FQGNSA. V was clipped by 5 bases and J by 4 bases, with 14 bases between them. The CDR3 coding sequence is TGTGCCAGCAGCGCCCGGGCTTTCACCTATGGCTACACCTTC. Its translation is CASSARAFTYGYTF.

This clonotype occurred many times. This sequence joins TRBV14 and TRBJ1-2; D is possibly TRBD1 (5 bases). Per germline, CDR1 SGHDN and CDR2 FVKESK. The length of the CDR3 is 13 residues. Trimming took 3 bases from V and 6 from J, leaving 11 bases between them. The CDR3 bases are TGTGCCAGCAGCCAGCTCCTAGGGGATGGCTACACCTTC. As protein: CASSQLLGDGYTF.

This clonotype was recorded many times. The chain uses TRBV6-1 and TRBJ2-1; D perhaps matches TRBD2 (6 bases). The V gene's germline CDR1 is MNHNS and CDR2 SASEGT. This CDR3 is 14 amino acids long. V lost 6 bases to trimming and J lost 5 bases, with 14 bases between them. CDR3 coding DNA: TGTGCCAGCAGCCCATGGAGGGGCCACAATGAGCAGTTCTTC. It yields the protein CASSPWRGHNEQFF.

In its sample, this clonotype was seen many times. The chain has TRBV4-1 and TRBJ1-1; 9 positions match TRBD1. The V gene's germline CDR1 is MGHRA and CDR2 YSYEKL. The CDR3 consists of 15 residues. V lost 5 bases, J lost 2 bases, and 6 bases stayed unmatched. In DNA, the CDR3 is TGCGCCAGCAGCGTTCGACAGGGGGGTAACACTGAAGCTTTCTTT. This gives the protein CASSVRQGGNTEAFF.

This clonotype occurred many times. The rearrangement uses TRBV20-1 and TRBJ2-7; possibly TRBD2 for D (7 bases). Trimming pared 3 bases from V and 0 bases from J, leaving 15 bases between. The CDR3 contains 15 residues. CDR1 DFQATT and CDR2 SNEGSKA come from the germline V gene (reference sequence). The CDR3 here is CSASWGGYRSYEQYF. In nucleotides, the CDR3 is TGCAGTGCTAGTTGGGGGGGCTACCGCTCCTACGAGCAGTACTTC.

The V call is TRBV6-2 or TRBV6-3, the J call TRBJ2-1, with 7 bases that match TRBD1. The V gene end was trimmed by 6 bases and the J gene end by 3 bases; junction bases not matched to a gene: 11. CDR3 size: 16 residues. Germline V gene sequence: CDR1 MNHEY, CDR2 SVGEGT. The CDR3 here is CASSRRQGIRYNEQFF. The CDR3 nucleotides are TGTGCCAGCAGCCGCCGACAGGGTATACGCTACAATGAGCAGTTCTTC.

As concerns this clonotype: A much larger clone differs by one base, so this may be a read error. The CDR3, as DNA: TGTGCCAGCAGCCGAACCCTCCCCCCGGATACGCAGTATTTT. Protein: CASSRTLPPDTQYF. The chain joins TRBV7-9 to TRBJ2-3; D gene unclear. The CDR3 totals 14 residues. V gave up 5 bases and J gave up 6 bases, with 15 bases separating them. Germline loops: CDR1 SEHNR, CDR2 FQNEAQ (reference sequence).

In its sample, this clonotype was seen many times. The DNA for the CDR3 is TGTGCCAGCAGCCACAATCCCCCAGGTGCTTCCTCTGGAAACACCATATATTTT. It is translated as CASSHNPPGASSGNTIYF. The gene calls are TRBV14 and TRBJ1-3, with no clear D. The CDR3 loop spans 18 amino acids. V lost 3 bases and J 0 bases, leaving 18 bases between the germline ends. The V gene's germline CDR1 is SGHDN and CDR2 FVKESK.

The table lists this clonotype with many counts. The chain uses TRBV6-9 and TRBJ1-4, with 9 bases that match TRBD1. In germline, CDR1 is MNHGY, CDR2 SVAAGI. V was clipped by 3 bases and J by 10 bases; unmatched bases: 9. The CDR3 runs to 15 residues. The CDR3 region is CASSYSGTGKGKLFF. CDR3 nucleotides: TGTGCCAGCAGTTACTCTGGGACAGGGAAGGGAAAACTGTTTTTT.

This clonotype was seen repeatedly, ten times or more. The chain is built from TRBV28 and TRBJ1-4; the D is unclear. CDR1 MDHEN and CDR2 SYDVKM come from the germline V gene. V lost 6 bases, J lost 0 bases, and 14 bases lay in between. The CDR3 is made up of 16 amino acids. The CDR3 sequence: CASRRPDGTTNEKLFF. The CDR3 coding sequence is TGTGCCAGCAGGCGACCGGACGGGACAACTAATGAAAAACTGTTTTTT. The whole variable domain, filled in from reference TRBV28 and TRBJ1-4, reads DVKVTQSSRYLVKRTGEKVFLECVQDMDHENMFWYRQDPGLGLRLIYFSYDVKMKEKGDIPEGYSVSREKKERFSLILESASTNQTSMYLCASRRPDGTTNEKLFFGSGTQLSVL.

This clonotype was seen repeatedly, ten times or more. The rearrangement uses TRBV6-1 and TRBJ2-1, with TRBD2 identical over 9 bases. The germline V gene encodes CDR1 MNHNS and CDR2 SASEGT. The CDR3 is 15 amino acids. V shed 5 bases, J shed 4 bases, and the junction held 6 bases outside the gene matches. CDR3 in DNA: TGTGCCAGCAGTAGTACAGCGGGGGGTTACAATGAGCAGTTCTTC. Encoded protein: CASSSTAGGYNEQFF.

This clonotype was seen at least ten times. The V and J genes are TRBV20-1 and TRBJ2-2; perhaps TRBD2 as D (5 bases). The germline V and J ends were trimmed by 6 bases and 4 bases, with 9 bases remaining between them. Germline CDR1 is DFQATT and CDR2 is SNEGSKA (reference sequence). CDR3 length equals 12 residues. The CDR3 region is CSAEGATGELFF. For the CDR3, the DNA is TGCAGTGCCGAGGGTGCCACCGGGGAGCTGTTTTTT.

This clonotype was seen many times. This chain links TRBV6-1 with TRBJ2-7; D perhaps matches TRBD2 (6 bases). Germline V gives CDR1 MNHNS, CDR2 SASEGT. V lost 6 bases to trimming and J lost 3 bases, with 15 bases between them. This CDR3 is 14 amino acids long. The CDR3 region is CASRAPGLSYEQYF. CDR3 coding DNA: TGTGCCAGCAGAGCACCGGGACTGAGCTACGAGCAGTACTTC.